These T cell receptor beta chains were read from a single sample in a study of breast tumors, draining lymph nodes, adjacent tissues. TCRdb processed the multiplex PCR reads anew with MiXCR; each CDR3 protein has one entry. The data hold about 100,000 distinct CDR3 sequences, with around 20% observed a single time. Sequences were obtained from axillary lymph node tissue. Receptors were obtained from a female donor with breast cancer. Some clones in this sample may be carry-over from other donors' samples. The conserved cysteine and the conserved F or W are not part of the CDR3 here. Fields, in order: J gene, V gene, CDR3 length, CDR3 protein.

J gene: TRBJ2-2
V gene: TRBV9
CDR3 length: 12
CDR3 protein: ASSVSGNTGELF

J gene: TRBJ2-5
V gene: TRBV7-6
CDR3 length: 13
CDR3 protein: ASSLASGRQETQY

J gene: TRBJ1-2
V gene: TRBV7-9
CDR3 length: 12
CDR3 protein: ASSLVARSPAYT

J gene: TRBJ1-6
V gene: TRBV5-6
CDR3 length: 9
CDR3 protein: ASSSNSPLH

J gene: TRBJ2-7
V gene: TRBV7-9
CDR3 length: 14
CDR3 protein: ASSENQGGAHYEQY

J gene: TRBJ2-3
V gene: TRBV7-9
CDR3 length: 15
CDR3 protein: ASSSTVSGRGTDTQY

J gene: TRBJ1-2
V gene: TRBV24-1
CDR3 length: 13
CDR3 protein: ATSDPGQGVYGYT

J gene: TRBJ1-6
V gene: TRBV30
CDR3 length: 15
CDR3 protein: AHTQPGPSSYNSPLH

J gene: TRBJ2-5
V gene: TRBV11-2
CDR3 length: 13
CDR3 protein: ASSFESGLMETQY

J gene: TRBJ2-5
V gene: TRBV5-1
CDR3 length: 12
CDR3 protein: ASSPTGAKETQY

J gene: TRBJ2-1
V gene: TRBV7-8
CDR3 length: 14
CDR3 protein: ASSLEKRDYYNEQF

J gene: TRBJ2-1
V gene: TRBV28
CDR3 length: 13
CDR3 protein: ASSFSGGGYNEQF

J gene: TRBJ2-1
V gene: TRBV9
CDR3 length: 14
CDR3 protein: ASSGGRSEYHNEQF

J gene: TRBJ1-6
V gene: TRBV27
CDR3 length: 13
CDR3 protein: ASSREGGINSPLH

J gene: TRBJ1-2
V gene: TRBV3-1
CDR3 length: 14
CDR3 protein: ASSPEDRGPYDGYT

J gene: TRBJ2-7
V gene: TRBV15
CDR3 length: 10
CDR3 protein: ATSRDPYEQY

J gene: TRBJ2-4
V gene: TRBV5-6
CDR3 length: 12
CDR3 protein: ASSLGVAKNIQY

J gene: TRBJ1-3
V gene: TRBV12-3/TRBV12-4
CDR3 length: 12
CDR3 protein: ASSLVGPGNTIY

J gene: TRBJ2-3
V gene: TRBV25-1
CDR3 length: 11
CDR3 protein: ASSEYLRDTQY

J gene: TRBJ2-1
V gene: TRBV4-1
CDR3 length: 15
CDR3 protein: ASSHPPDSADYNEQF

J gene: TRBJ2-1
V gene: TRBV20-1
CDR3 length: 11
CDR3 protein: SASLAYHNEQF

J gene: TRBJ2-7
V gene: TRBV6-5
CDR3 length: 12
CDR3 protein: ASSYSEGSYEQY

J gene: TRBJ2-5
V gene: TRBV12-3/TRBV12-4
CDR3 length: 9
CDR3 protein: ASRGEETQY

J gene: TRBJ2-1
V gene: TRBV5-6
CDR3 length: 13
CDR3 protein: ASSALGTGYNEQF

J gene: TRBJ2-4
V gene: TRBV6-5
CDR3 length: 17
CDR3 protein: ASSYSRLGGRGTKNIQY

J gene: TRBJ1-2
V gene: TRBV29-1
CDR3 length: 12
CDR3 protein: SVEARGEGYGYT

J gene: TRBJ2-3
V gene: TRBV18
CDR3 length: 12
CDR3 protein: ASSPPARAHTQY

J gene: TRBJ2-5
V gene: TRBV20-1
CDR3 length: 13
CDR3 protein: SARASSGFQGTQY

J gene: TRBJ1-5
V gene: TRBV11-2
CDR3 length: 11
CDR3 protein: ASSLEYNQPQH

J gene: TRBJ1-2
V gene: TRBV6-1
CDR3 length: 12
CDR3 protein: ASSVRGGDYGYT

J gene: TRBJ1-2
V gene: TRBV6-5
CDR3 length: 13
CDR3 protein: ASSFQTGEWYGYT

J gene: TRBJ1-5
V gene: TRBV5-1
CDR3 length: 15
CDR3 protein: ASSPSGDSNSNQPQH

J gene: TRBJ1-6
V gene: TRBV7-8
CDR3 length: 14
CDR3 protein: ASSVRNQGSGSPLH

J gene: TRBJ2-3
V gene: TRBV5-1
CDR3 length: 12
CDR3 protein: ASSLETLVDTQY

J gene: TRBJ1-4
V gene: TRBV4-2
CDR3 length: 14
CDR3 protein: ASSQEGTGGNEKLF

J gene: TRBJ1-4
V gene: TRBV7-9
CDR3 length: 13
CDR3 protein: ASSFGGTEREKLF

J gene: TRBJ2-1
V gene: TRBV6-6
CDR3 length: 13
CDR3 protein: ASSYAGNYFNEQL

J gene: TRBJ1-1
V gene: TRBV6-5
CDR3 length: 10
CDR3 protein: ASSYGAAEAF

J gene: TRBJ2-7
V gene: TRBV29-1
CDR3 length: 11
CDR3 protein: SVETGYSYEQY

J gene: TRBJ2-3
V gene: TRBV11-1
CDR3 length: 13
CDR3 protein: ASSFLAGNTDTQY

J gene: TRBJ1-2
V gene: TRBV6-1
CDR3 length: 11
CDR3 protein: ASSENGGYGYT